Below, 18 T cell receptor beta chains from the same sample are listed, as sequenced in a study of OX40 agonist ivuxolimab in advanced cancers. Profiling relied on immunoSEQ multiplex PCR, and the TCRdb table lists in-frame clones only, not all of them. The sample holds under 80,000 clones, 75% to 90% seen once. Sequences were derived from CD4+ or CD8+ T cells sorted from blood, sampled in a trial of the OX40 agonist ivuxolimab. All receptors come from an adult with an advanced solid tumor such as melanoma, head and neck, liver or kidney cancer.

The chain combines TRBV2 with TRBJ2-7; no reliable D call. The V and J ends lost 2 bases and 2 bases respectively, with 13 bases between them. The CDR3 covers 15 residues. Germline V gives CDR1 SNHLY, CDR2 FYNNEI. The CDR3 nucleotides are TGTGCCAGCAGTGAACGTGGGGTTGCGCCCTACGAGCAGTACTTC. Residues: CASSERGVAPYEQYF.

The chain combines TRBV6-1 with TRBJ2-3; D is undetermined. Germline CDR1 is MNHNS and CDR2 is SASEGT. The V gene lost 6 bases and the J gene lost 0 bases, with 7 bases spanning the gap. The CDR3 sequence is 13 residues long. The DNA for the CDR3 is TGTGCCAGCAGCCGATCTAGCACAGATACGCAGTATTTT. Its protein is CASSRSSTDTQYF.

This clone has only a few counts. The CDR3 spells CASSSRTSWGYTF. The DNA for the CDR3 is TGTGCCAGCAGCTCCCGGACCTCATGGGGCTACACCTTC. The chain employs TRBV14 and TRBJ1-2; D unclear. Germline V gives CDR1 SGHDN, CDR2 FVKESK. V lost 5 bases and J 8 bases, leaving 15 bases between the germline ends. The CDR3 contains 13 residues.

The V gene is TRBV11-3, the J gene TRBJ2-1; D is ambiguous. The V end lost 5 bases, the J end lost 0 bases, and 11 bases lay between the germline ends. CDR1 is SGHNT, CDR2 YENEEA, per germline. There are 15 residues in the CDR3. This chain's CDR3 is CASSPGGSSYNEQFF. CDR3 DNA: TGTGCCAGCAGCCCCGGCGGTAGCTCCTACAATGAGCAGTTCTTC.

This chain uses TRBV2 with TRBJ2-5; 8 nucleotides match TRBD2. The CDR3 is made up of 13 amino acids. Trimming removed 8 bases from V and 7 bases from J; junction bases left unmatched: 9. Germline V gene data show CDR1 as SNHLY and CDR2 as FYNNEI. DNA for the CDR3: TGTGCCAGCGGAGGGGACCGGGAGGGGACCCAGTACTTC. Protein: CASGGDREGTQYF.

The chain joins TRBV7-3 to TRBJ2-2; D might be TRBD1 (5 bases). Deletions cut 6 bases from V and 5 bases from J, with 10 bases between. Germline values: CDR1 SGHTA, CDR2 FQGTGA. The CDR3 contains 13 residues. CDR3 in DNA: TGTGCCAGCAGGCCCAGGGAAACCGGGGAGCTGTTTTTT. It codes for CASRPRETGELFF. Using reference TRBV7-3 and TRBJ2-2 for the parts outside the CDR3, the full variable domain is GAGVSQTPSNKVTEKGKYVELRCDPISGHTALYWYRQSLGQGPEFLIYFQGTGAADDSGLPNDRFFAVRPEGSVSTLKIQRTERGDSAVYLCASRPRETGELFFGEGSRLTVL.

The J gene is TRBJ1-5, the V gene TRBV18; weak D call: TRBD1 (6 bases). Germline lookup yields CDR1 KGHSH and CDR2 LQKENI. The CDR3 runs 14 residues. Trimming left V 3 bases short and J 5 bases short, with 11 bases between. CDR3 in amino acids: CASSPQQGDQPQHF. The CDR3 DNA sequence: TGTGCCAGCTCACCCCAACAGGGCGATCAGCCCCAGCATTTT.

This chain joins TRBV6-5 and TRBJ1-6; unclear D gene. V lost 5 bases and J 4 bases, leaving 12 bases between the germline ends. The CDR3 contains 15 residues. Per germline, CDR1 MNHEY and CDR2 SVGAGI. The CDR3 reads CASSTRAGYNSPLHF. CDR3 nucleotides: TGTGCCAGCAGTACTCGGGCCGGTTATAATTCACCCCTCCACTTT.

The chain employs TRBV6-1 and TRBJ1-4, with D perhaps matching TRBD1 (5 bases). Germline-derived CDR1 and CDR2 are MNHNS and SASEGT. This CDR3 comprises 14 residues. V lost 4 bases to trimming and J lost 6 bases, with 12 bases between them. The chain's CDR3 is CASSVRGSDEKLFF. The CDR3 DNA sequence: TGTGCCAGCAGTGTTAGGGGATCGGATGAAAAACTGTTTTTT.

The chain has TRBV5-1 and TRBJ2-7, with 10 positions matching TRBD1. The germline CDR1 and CDR2 sequences are SGHRS and YFSETQ. V was pared by 3 bases and J by 6 bases, with 9 bases of the junction left unmatched. The CDR3 has 15 amino acids. The CDR3 here is CASSYGQGGQGEQYF. The DNA for the CDR3 is TGCGCCAGCAGCTATGGACAGGGGGGACAAGGCGAGCAGTACTTC.

In its sample, this clone was seen a few times. One junction end does not reproduce the germline sequence, and a read error may be involved. The chain has TRBV15 and TRBJ2-1; TRBD2 aligns across 10 bases. The CDR3 has 14 amino acids. The germline CDR1 and CDR2 sequences are LNHNV and YYDKDF (reference sequence). CDR3 in amino acids: CATSRELAGPFEVF. The CDR3 DNA is TGTGCCACCAGCAGAGAACTAGCGGGACCTTTCGAGGTCTTC. The variable domain in full, with the rest retrieved from reference TRBV15 and TRBJ2-1, is DAMVIQNPRYQVTQFGKPVTLSCSQTLNHNVMYWYQQKSSQAPKLLFHYYDKDFNNEADTPDNFQSRRPNTSFCFLDIRSPGLGDTAMYLCATSRELAGPFEVFGPGTRLTVL.

This sequence joins TRBV6-4 and TRBJ1-6, with D uncertain. Trimming shortened V by 8 bases and J by 10 bases, and 15 bases separated the two germline ends. In germline, CDR1 is MRHNA, CDR2 SNTAGT. The CDR3 totals 13 residues. CDR3 DNA sequence: TGTGCCAGCTCCCTCACCCAAGGATCACCCCTCCACTTT. Translated, it gives CASSLTQGSPLHF.

The gene calls are TRBV15 and TRBJ1-3; 7 bases fit TRBD1. This CDR3 is 13 amino acids long. V dropped 8 bases and J dropped 0; count of bases not matched to a gene: 1. CDR1 LNHNV and CDR2 YYDKDF come from the germline V gene (reference sequence). The CDR3, as DNA: TGTGCCACCGAGGGGGCCTCTGGAAACACCATATATTTT. Its translation: CATEGASGNTIYF.

The rearrangement uses TRBV5-1 and TRBJ2-1; 9 bases agree with TRBD1. Trimming cost V 0 bases and J 2 bases; bases outside gene matches: 3. CDR3 length: 16 amino acids. In germline, CDR1 is SGHRS, CDR2 YFSETQ. CDR3 region: CASSLGGTGTYNEQFF. The CDR3 DNA reads as TGCGCCAGCAGCTTGGGCGGGACAGGGACCTACAATGAGCAGTTCTTC.

The chain combines TRBV28 with TRBJ1-1; D is perhaps TRBD1 (5 bases). The length of the CDR3 is 15 residues. The germline V gene has CDR1 MDHEN and CDR2 SYDVKM. V dropped 5 bases and J dropped 1 base, with 14 bases sitting between them. Here the CDR3 DNA reads TGTGCCAGCAGTCCCTATGGGACCAAGAACACTGAAGCTTTCTTT. Translation gives CASSPYGTKNTEAFF.

This clone was counted once. The J gene is TRBJ2-7, the V gene TRBV2; a weak D match, TRBD1 (6 bases). V was clipped by 7 bases and J by 0 bases, with 10 bases between them. The CDR3 has 13 residues. Germline loops: CDR1 SNHLY, CDR2 FYNNEI. CDR3 nucleotide sequence: TGTGCCAGCAATGGACAGAGCTCCTACGAGCAGTACTTC. Its translation is CASNGQSSYEQYF.

V gene TRBV5-8 combines with J gene TRBJ2-5, with 7 nucleotides matching TRBD2. V trimming: 4 bases; J trimming: 3 bases; junction bases outside the gene matches: 6. This CDR3 region has 14 residues. Germline assignment: CDR1 SGHTS and CDR2 YDEGEE. The CDR3 reads CASSGMAGEETQYF. The CDR3 bases are TGTGCCAGCAGCGGGATGGCGGGGGAAGAGACCCAGTACTTC.

The gene calls are TRBV7-2 and TRBJ2-5; no reliable D call. Germline V gene data show CDR1 as SGHTA and CDR2 as FQGNSA. The CDR3 spans 13 residues. Trimming cost V 4 bases and J 4 bases, with 10 bases left between them. The CDR3 reads CASSSRWTETQYF. DNA for the CDR3: TGTGCCAGCAGCTCCCGATGGACAGAGACCCAGTACTTC.